This T cell receptor beta chain was found in a study of response to subunit inactivated influenza vaccine. General observations from the study: Only a handful of new T cells, the authors suggested, are recruited with each seasonal influenza vaccination.

The V gene's germline CDR1 is SGHKS and CDR2 YYEKEE (reference sequence). V was trimmed by 3 bases and J by 11 bases, leaving 20 bases between them. CDR3 length: 14 amino acids. A remark on this clonotype: Its antigen remains unknown.

TCRdb processed the RT-PCR reads anew with MiXCR; each CDR3 protein has one entry. Of hundreds of thousands of distinct CDR3 sequences in the sample, less than 20% were seen once. This chain joins TRBV5-5 and TRBJ1-1; maybe TRBD1 (5 bases). Sequenced material: PBMCs from blood, taken 12 days after vaccination. This clonotype originated in a man over 45 who received an inactivated influenza vaccine. As DNA, the CDR3 is TGTGCCAGCAGCTCCCTATCGATAGGGGCAGAGGCTTTCTTT. Protein: CASSSLSIGAEAFF.